This T cell receptor (beta chain) was recovered during a study of CD8 T cells in ankylosing spondylitis. Germline V gene data show CDR1 as SQVTM and CDR2 as ANQGSEA. The V and J ends lost 6 bases and 2 bases, in that order; junction bases with no gene match: 1. The CDR3 sequence is 12 residues long. The sample holds many counts of this clonotype. As yet, its antigen is unknown. Generation of TCR beta libraries employed quantitative 5'-RACE incorporating molecular barcodes. TCRdb re-analysed the 5' RACE reads in MiXCR, keeping a single row per CDR3 protein. The sample shows 150,000 to 200,000 distinct CDR3 sequences, around 10% of them seen only once. Study results and caveats: Researchers reportedly found disease-linked clones significantly enriched in matched ankylosing spondylitis synovial fluid. Earlier reports found some motif variants in synovial fluid and blood in reactive arthritis.

The sequenced sample was blood, either unsorted or a sorted T cell fraction (not recorded which). This chain joins TRBV29-1 and TRBJ1-2; 9 positions match TRBD1. The sequence was obtained from a male donor with ankylosing spondylitis or in good health (not recorded which). The CDR3 loop reads CSVGQGNYGYTF. CDR3 in DNA: TGCAGCGTGGGACAGGGAAACTATGGCTACACCTTC. The whole variable domain, filled in from reference TRBV29-1 and TRBJ1-2, reads SAVISQKPSRDICQRGTSLTIQCQVDSQVTMMFWYRQQPGQSLTLIATANQGSEATYESGFVIDKFPISRPNLTFSTLTVSNMSPEDSSIYLCSVGQGNYGYTFGSGTRLTVV.